This T cell receptor (beta chain) was sequenced during a study of T cell responses to AZD1222 COVID-19 vaccine. Study findings and constraints: Close to half of spike-specific TCRs reportedly recognize unmutated variant regions.

The CDR3 loop spans 15 amino acids. Germline-derived CDR1 and CDR2 are SGHTA and FQGNSA. V trimming: 1 base; J trimming: 6 bases; junction bases outside the gene matches: 8. With regard to this clone: Its specificity is unknown.

Assay: immunoSEQ multiplex PCR; the TCRdb copy retains only in-frame clones and omits some. The sample lists 180,000 or so clones; roughly nine tenths were seen once. Second-dose recipients at about 4 or about 12 weeks were treated as one pooled group. The material sequenced was peripheral blood, taken 28 days after the second AZD1222 dose. V gene TRBV7-2 combines with J gene TRBJ2-7; the match to TRBD2 covers 8 bases. The receptor's source is an adult who received the AZD1222 COVID-19 vaccine. The CDR3 nucleotides are TGTGCCAGCAGCTTAGGGTCCCTAGCGGGTAGCGAGCAGTACTTC. It specifies CASSLGSLAGSEQYF.